This TCR beta chain appears in the sequencing data of a study of T cells in Graves' hyperthyroidism and ophthalmopathy. Amplified regions were TCR beta CDR3 sequences from RNA transcripts. HTBI primers were employed in a first-round RT-PCR of the TCR CDR3. TCRdb recomputed calls from the multiplex PCR reads with MiXCR, one row per CDR3 protein. The sample shows a few hundred thousand distinct CDR3 sequences, roughly an eighth of them seen only once. It was 10 ml of fresh peripheral blood that supplied the PBMCs. CDR1 and CDR2 from the germline V gene are SGHRS and YFSETQ. The CDR3 runs 14 residues. The specimen sequenced was blood. The chain carries TRBV5-1 and TRBJ2-2; possible D gene TRBD1, 5 bases. The DNA end is a closer match to TRBJ1-1, so the J assignment may be wrong. This clonotype was obtained from a woman younger than 30 with Graves' hyperthyroidism. CDR3 amino acids: CASTVGTAGVGAFF. The CDR3 region has the DNA TGCGCCAGCACCGTAGGGACCGCCGGCGTGGGAGCTTTCTTT.